These 9 T cell receptor beta chains share one sample of origin, sequenced in a study of CD8 T cells in Susac syndrome. It was with random hexamers that roughly 0.45 to 1 ug RNA was reverse transcribed. Each CDR3 protein is one row after TCRdb ran MiXCR on the immunoSEQ multiplex PCR reads. Altogether about 120,000 distinct CDR3 sequences are present, roughly 93% being singletons, with the ten largest covering around 0.085%. Source material: CD4+ T cells from PBMCs. These TCRs come from a human donor with multiple sclerosis.

The count of this clonotype is one. This chain links TRBV6-4 with TRBJ2-3, with TRBD1 matching 10 bases. Germline V lookup: CDR1 MRHNA, CDR2 SNTAGT. This CDR3 contains 14 residues. V dropped 9 bases and J dropped 3; count of bases not matched to a gene: 6. Here the CDR3 DNA reads TGTGCCAGTTCGGACAGGGGGTCGACAGATACGCAGTATTTT. Protein: CASSDRGSTDTQYF.

A single count supports this clonotype. The chain combines TRBV5-1 with TRBJ2-3; possible D gene TRBD2, 5 bases. The CDR3 length is 14 residues. Germline V lookup: CDR1 SGHRS, CDR2 YFSETQ. Trimming took 7 bases from V and 1 from J, leaving 13 bases between them. CDR3 sequence (DNA): TGCGCCAGCCGAGCCGGGGAAGGCACAGATACGCAGTATTTT. This encodes CASRAGEGTDTQYF.

The rearrangement joins TRBV27 to TRBJ2-2; 10 bases align to TRBD2. V trimming: 6 bases; J trimming: 1 base; junction bases outside the gene matches: 5. The CDR3 extends over 16 amino acids. Germline assignment: CDR1 MNHEY and CDR2 SMNVEV (reference sequence). Here the CDR3 reads CASRKIAGGNTGELFF. The DNA for the CDR3 is TGTGCCAGCAGAAAGATAGCGGGGGGGAACACCGGGGAGCTGTTTTTT.

This chain uses TRBV4-3 with TRBJ1-2; tentative D call: TRBD1 (5 bases). The CDR3 covers 14 residues. The ends were cut back, 3 bases at V and 6 bases at J, with 14 bases in the middle. Germline CDR1 reads LGHNA; CDR2 reads YSLEER. CDR3 bases: TGCGCCAGCAGCCACTCGGGACCCCCGGATGGCTACACCTTC. Protein sequence: CASSHSGPPDGYTF.

The rearrangement uses TRBV7-2 and TRBJ1-3; the D gene is possibly TRBD1 (6 bases). With 5 bases removed from V and 1 base from J, the gap between germline ends came to 18 bases. The CDR3 is 17 amino acids. Germline V lookup: CDR1 SGHTA, CDR2 FQGNSA. CDR3 in amino acids: CASSPVPVGGSGNTIYF. The CDR3 region has the DNA TGTGCCAGCAGCCCGGTGCCGGTAGGGGGTTCTGGAAACACCATATATTTT.

The chain has TRBV5-1 and TRBJ2-2; unclear D gene. The ends were cut back, 5 bases at V and 4 bases at J, with 9 bases in the middle. Germline V gives CDR1 SGHRS, CDR2 YFSETQ. This CDR3 is 13 amino acids long. CDR3 DNA: TGCGCCAGCAGACATCCAGGCACCGGGGAGCTGTTTTTT. It specifies CASRHPGTGELFF.

V gene TRBV3-1 combines with J gene TRBJ2-5; no definite D call. Trimming removed 4 bases from V and 2 bases from J, with 14 bases in between. The CDR3 spans 15 residues. Germline V gene data show CDR1 as LGHDT and CDR2 as YNNKEL (reference sequence). DNA of the CDR3: TGTGCCAGCAGCCCACGATCGAGGTTGCAAGAGACCCAGTACTTC. It translates to CASSPRSRLQETQYF.

This rearrangement joins TRBV7-8 to TRBJ2-1, with D maybe TRBD2 (6 bases). The length of the CDR3 is 13 residues. V was pared by 5 bases and J by 8 bases, with 13 bases between. Germline lookup yields CDR1 SGHVS and CDR2 FQNEAQ. This chain's CDR3 is CASSPTRRYEQFF. The CDR3 DNA reads as TGTGCCAGCAGCCCGACTAGAAGGTATGAGCAGTTCTTC.

The chain recombines TRBV29-1 with TRBJ1-2; unclear D gene. This CDR3 contains 19 residues. With 0 bases removed from V and 3 bases from J, the gap between germline ends came to 26 bases. Germline assignment: CDR1 SQVTM and CDR2 ANQGSEA. Here the CDR3 reads CSVEDLGRVLQNYDYGYTF. CDR3 DNA: TGCAGCGTTGAAGATCTCGGTCGGGTTCTCCAAAACTATGACTATGGCTACACCTTC.